The 24 T cell receptor beta chains given below trace back to one sample, sequenced in a study of STAT5B mutations in CD4+ large granular lymphocyte leukemia (dated by TCRdb to the early 2020s). The library was made by the immunoSEQ multiplex PCR assay. In its TCRdb copy, this immuneACCESS table keeps in-frame sequences only and misses some clones. Where compared with another copy, unresolved V genes explain less than half of these, and the others have no known cause. In all, the sample holds 30,000 to 40,000 clones, and around 90% of those were seen once. The ten biggest clones cover 3.4% of the sample. Sequenced: CD4+ T cells from blood buffy coats. The receptors come from a human donor in good health.

The table lists this clone with a count of one. This chain joins TRBV7-2 and TRBJ2-1, with TRBD2 matching over 13 bases. There are 16 residues in the CDR3. Germline V gene data show CDR1 as SGHTA and CDR2 as FQGNSA. The ends lost 8 bases at V and 7 bases at J; junction bases unmatched: 11. The CDR3 loop reads CASAAKRTSGGNEQFF. CDR3 DNA sequence: TGTGCCAGCGCTGCGAAGAGGACTAGCGGGGGTAATGAGCAGTTCTTC. The complete variable domain, with remaining parts taken from reference TRBV7-2 and TRBJ2-1, reads GAGVSQSPSNKVTEKGKDVELRCDPISGHTALYWYRQSLGQGLEFLIYFQGNSAPDKSGLPSDRFSAERTGGSVSTLTIQRTQQEDSAVYLCASAAKRTSGGNEQFFGPGTRLTVL.

V usage is TRBV11-1 and J usage is TRBJ2-1, with 10 positions matching TRBD2. This CDR3 has 17 amino acids. Germline assignment: CDR1 SGHAT and CDR2 FQDESV (reference sequence). V shed 5 bases, J shed 3 bases, and the junction held 10 bases outside the gene matches. CDR3 amino acids: CASSPRKLAGLYNEQFF. For the CDR3, the DNA is TGTGCCAGCAGCCCCCGAAAACTAGCGGGACTCTACAATGAGCAGTTCTTC.

V is TRBV6-1 and J is TRBJ2-1; D is unresolved. The germline CDR1 and CDR2 sequences are MNHNS and SASEGT. The CDR3 runs to 15 residues. V lost 5 bases and J 0 bases, leaving 11 bases between the germline ends. Here the CDR3 DNA reads TGTGCCAGCAGTAGTGATCCTAGCTCCTACAATGAGCAGTTCTTC. This sequence encodes CASSSDPSSYNEQFF.

The sample holds one count of this clone. The rearrangement links TRBV4-3 to TRBJ2-2; 8 bases line up with TRBD2. Germline assignment: CDR1 LGHNA and CDR2 YSLEER. This CDR3 comprises 17 residues. V lost 0 bases to trimming and J lost 8 bases; unmatched junction nucleotides: 11. The CDR3 sequence: CASSQDLGLAPVGELFF. DNA for the CDR3: TGCGCCAGCAGCCAAGATTTAGGACTAGCTCCCGTGGGGGAGCTGTTTTTT.

The chain has TRBV7-2 and TRBJ1-1; TRBD1 is a possible D gene (5 bases). CDR1 is SGHTA, CDR2 FQGNSA, per germline. This CDR3 contains 12 residues. V was pared by 1 base and J by 8 bases, with 8 bases between. For the CDR3, the DNA is TGTGCCAGCAGCTTAGTAGAGGGGGAAGCTTTCTTT. It codes for CASSLVEGEAFF.

This clone was found once. This sequence joins TRBV7-8 and TRBJ2-3; TRBD1 matches 8 bases. The junction had 5 bases not matched to a gene; V was cut back by 5 bases and J by 1 base. Germline V gene data show CDR1 as SGHVS and CDR2 as FQNEAQ. This CDR3 spans 15 amino acids. The CDR3 region is CASSPRGLGTDTQYF. The DNA for the CDR3 is TGTGCCAGCAGCCCCAGGGGGCTTGGCACAGATACGCAGTATTTT.

This rearrangement joins TRBV4-3 to TRBJ2-1; the D is unclear. V was pared by 0 bases and J by 1 base, with 7 bases between. This CDR3 contains 15 residues. Looked up from germline, CDR1 is LGHNA and CDR2 is YSLEER. This CDR3 reads CASSQDRTSYNEQFF. Here the CDR3 DNA reads TGCGCCAGCAGCCAAGACAGAACGTCCTACAATGAGCAGTTCTTC.

The V gene is TRBV19, the J gene TRBJ2-7; 12 nucleotides align to TRBD1. CDR1 and CDR2 from the germline V gene are LNHDA and SQIVND (reference sequence). Losses at the gene ends were 6 bases for V and 3 bases for J; bases not matched to a gene: 9. This CDR3 has 16 amino acids. The CDR3 DNA sequence: TGTGCCAGTAGGGAAACCGGGACAGGGGGCAGCTACGAGCAGTACTTC. The encoded protein is CASRETGTGGSYEQYF.

The V gene is TRBV28, the J gene TRBJ2-2; D remains ambiguous. V was shortened by 8 bases and J by 2 bases, with 9 bases between the two germline ends. CDR3 length: 13 amino acids. Per the germline V gene, CDR1 is MDHEN and CDR2 is SYDVKM. The CDR3 DNA reads as TGTGCCAGCCTGCTAGTTAACACCGGGGAGCTGTTTTTT. Translated, it gives CASLLVNTGELFF.

V and J are TRBV28 and TRBJ2-3; D uncertain. The CDR3 consists of 14 residues. The ends were cut back, 1 base at V and 3 bases at J, with 8 bases in the middle. The germline V gene has CDR1 MDHEN and CDR2 SYDVKM. Here the CDR3 reads CASSLLLRTDTQYF. The DNA for the CDR3 is TGTGCCAGCAGTTTATTATTGAGGACAGATACGCAGTATTTT.

The rearrangement links TRBV11-3 to TRBJ1-1; 8 nucleotides align to TRBD1. The ends lost 5 bases at V and 4 bases at J; junction bases unmatched: 6. This CDR3 spans 14 amino acids. Germline V gives CDR1 SGHNT, CDR2 YENEEA. This CDR3 is CASSPGQGRTEAFF. CDR3 coding DNA: TGTGCCAGCAGCCCCGGACAGGGACGCACTGAAGCTTTCTTT.

V usage is TRBV11-2 and J usage is TRBJ2-7, with unresolved D. Trimming shortened V by 5 bases and J by 9 bases, and 17 bases separated the two germline ends. The CDR3 covers 13 residues. The germline gives CDR1 SGHAT, CDR2 FQNNGV. The CDR3 reads CASSPLIRLGQYF. CDR3 in DNA: TGTGCCAGCAGCCCCTTGATACGTTTGGGGCAGTACTTC.

V gene TRBV2 combines with J gene TRBJ2-5; tentatively, D is TRBD2 (6 bases). Per the germline V gene, CDR1 is SNHLY and CDR2 is FYNNEI. Trimming stripped 1 base from V and 5 bases from J, with 11 bases between. The CDR3 has 14 residues. CDR3 loop: CASSEDGRGETQYF. As DNA, the CDR3 is TGTGCCAGCAGTGAAGACGGGAGAGGTGAGACCCAGTACTTC.

The chain employs TRBV19 and TRBJ2-2, with 10 bases that match TRBD1. Germline lookup yields CDR1 LNHDA and CDR2 SQIVND (reference sequence). V shed 0 bases and J 2 bases; nucleotides not matched to a gene: 6. This CDR3 is built from 18 residues. The CDR3 DNA reads TGTGCCAGTAGTATAGATGGGACAGGGGTCTTCAACACCGGGGAGCTGTTTTTT. Amino acid sequence: CASSIDGTGVFNTGELFF.

The rearrangement joins TRBV7-8 to TRBJ1-5; unclear D gene. The germline V gene encodes CDR1 SGHVS and CDR2 FQNEAQ. The ends were cut back, 2 bases at V and 2 bases at J, with 13 bases in the middle. CDR3 size: 16 residues. CDR3 nucleotides: TGTGCCAGCAGCTTATCAGCCCATAGGGGCAATCAGCCCCAGCATTTT. This translates into CASSLSAHRGNQPQHF. Together with reference TRBV7-8 and TRBJ1-5, the CDR3 gives the full variable domain: GAGVSQSPRYKVAKRGQDVALRCDPISGHVSLFWYQQALGQGPEFLTYFQNEAQLDKSGLPSDRFFAERPEGSVSTLKIQRTQQEDSAVYLCASSLSAHRGNQPQHFGDGTRLSIL.

The genes are TRBV15 and TRBJ2-7; 7 nucleotides match TRBD1. V lost 3 bases and J lost 5; bases outside the gene matches: 4. CDR3 length: 13 amino acids. Germline CDR1 is LNHNV and CDR2 is YYDKDF (reference sequence). Here the CDR3 reads CATSRPTGNEQYF. The CDR3 DNA follows: TGTGCCACCAGCAGGCCGACAGGGAACGAGCAGTACTTC.

The gene calls are TRBV7-2 and TRBJ2-7; D possibly corresponds to TRBD2 (7 bases). V was clipped by 3 bases and J by 5 bases, with 20 bases between them. Germline V gene lookup returns CDR1 SGHTA and CDR2 FQGNSA. The CDR3 spans 16 residues. CDR3 in DNA: TGTGCCAGCAGCTTCCCTACGGGGGGCGTAGTAAACGAGCAGTACTTC. It codes for CASSFPTGGVVNEQYF.

The V gene is TRBV7-9, the J gene TRBJ1-1; no firm D call. CDR3 length equals 13 residues. Trimming took 6 bases from V and 1 from J, leaving 9 bases between them. CDR1 and CDR2 (germline): SEHNR, FQNEAQ (reference sequence). The CDR3 here is CASSYTENTEAFF. The CDR3 DNA reads TGTGCCAGCAGTTATACAGAGAACACTGAAGCTTTCTTT. The variable domain in full, with the rest retrieved from reference TRBV7-9 and TRBJ1-1, is DTGVSQNPRHKITKRGQNVTFRCDPISEHNRLYWYRQTLGQGPEFLTYFQNEAQLEKSRLLSDRFSAERPKGSFSTLEIQRTEQGDSAMYLCASSYTENTEAFFGQGTRLTVV.

The chain couples TRBV4-3 to TRBJ2-2; D call uncertain. The germline V gene has CDR1 LGHNA and CDR2 YSLEER. The ends were cut back, 0 bases at V and 0 bases at J, with 14 bases in the middle. CDR3 length equals 18 residues. CDR3 residues: CASSQDLIRVTNTGELFF. Written as DNA, the CDR3 is TGCGCCAGCAGCCAAGATCTTATTAGGGTTACGAACACCGGGGAGCTGTTTTTT.

The chain recombines TRBV7-9 with TRBJ2-7; D is possibly TRBD1 (6 bases). This CDR3 spans 12 amino acids. The germline gives CDR1 SEHNR, CDR2 FQNEAQ (reference sequence). Trimming removed 3 bases from V and 6 bases from J, with 9 bases in between. CDR3 DNA: TGTGCCAGCAGCTTTGGACAGCCCGAGCAGTACTTC. It translates to CASSFGQPEQYF.

The chain has TRBV11-2 and TRBJ2-5, with D perhaps matching TRBD2 (5 bases). Germline V lookup: CDR1 SGHAT, CDR2 FQNNGV. The CDR3 sequence is 14 residues long. The V and J ends lost 1 base and 2 bases respectively, with 8 bases between them. This CDR3 is CASSLGRAQETQYF. For the CDR3, the DNA is TGTGCCAGCAGCTTAGGGCGGGCACAAGAGACCCAGTACTTC. Combining the CDR3 with reference TRBV11-2 and TRBJ2-5 gives the whole variable domain EAGVAQSPRYKIIEKRQSVAFWCNPISGHATLYWYQQILGQGPKLLIQFQNNGVVDDSQLPKDRFSAERLKGVDSTLKIQPAKLEDSAVYLCASSLGRAQETQYFGPGTRLLVL.

This rearrangement joins TRBV4-3 to TRBJ1-5, with unresolved D. Germline V lookup: CDR1 LGHNA, CDR2 YSLEER. Trimming stripped 0 bases from V and 2 bases from J, with 8 bases between. The CDR3 is 15 amino acids. The CDR3 DNA sequence: TGCGCCAGCAGCCAAGATCACAGAGGCAATCAGCCCCAGCATTTT. The encoded protein is CASSQDHRGNQPQHF.

The rearrangement joins TRBV29-1 to TRBJ2-1; TRBD2 aligns across 10 bases. Germline V gene sequence: CDR1 SQVTM, CDR2 ANQGSEA. The CDR3 is made up of 13 amino acids. Trimming at V came to 7 bases and at J to 7 bases, leaving 7 bases not matched to a gene. CDR3 protein: CSAPSGSGNEQFF. The CDR3, as DNA: TGCAGCGCCCCTAGCGGGAGTGGGAATGAGCAGTTCTTC.

The chain couples TRBV28 to TRBJ2-1, with D possibly matching TRBD1 (6 bases). CDR1 MDHEN and CDR2 SYDVKM come from the germline V gene. The CDR3 contains 13 residues. V lost 6 bases and J lost 9, with 15 bases in between. The CDR3 sequence is CASSPFRGAEQFF. In DNA form, the CDR3 reads TGTGCCAGCAGCCCCTTCAGGGGAGCTGAGCAGTTCTTC.